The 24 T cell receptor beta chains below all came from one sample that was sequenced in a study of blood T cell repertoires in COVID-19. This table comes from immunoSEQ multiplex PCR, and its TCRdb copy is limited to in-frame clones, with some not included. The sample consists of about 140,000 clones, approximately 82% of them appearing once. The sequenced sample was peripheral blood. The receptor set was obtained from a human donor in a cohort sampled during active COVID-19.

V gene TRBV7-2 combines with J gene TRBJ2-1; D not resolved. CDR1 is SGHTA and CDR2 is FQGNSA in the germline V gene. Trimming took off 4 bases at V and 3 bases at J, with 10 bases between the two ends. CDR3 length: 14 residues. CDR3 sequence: CASSSRPLYNEQFF. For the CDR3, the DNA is TGTGCCAGCAGCTCGCGGCCCCTCTACAATGAGCAGTTCTTC.

CDR3 nucleotides: TGTGCCAGTAGTCCGCAGGGGGCTCTCTCTGGAAACACCATATATTTT. This translates into CASSPQGALSGNTIYF. This chain joins TRBV19 and TRBJ1-3; 8 bases are a match to TRBD1. The germline gives CDR1 LNHDA, CDR2 SQIVND (reference sequence). CDR3 length: 16 amino acids. The V segment lost 5 bases and the J segment 0 bases; nucleotides outside the gene matches: 6.

The CDR3 sequence: CAGRLAGSYEQYF. The CDR3 nucleotides are TGTGCCGGAAGGCTAGCGGGCTCCTACGAGCAGTACTTC. The chain uses TRBV6-5 and TRBJ2-7; 8 bases fit TRBD2. V dropped 11 bases and J dropped 0; count of bases not matched to a gene: 6. CDR1 and CDR2 (germline): MNHEY, SVGAGI. The CDR3 extends over 13 amino acids.

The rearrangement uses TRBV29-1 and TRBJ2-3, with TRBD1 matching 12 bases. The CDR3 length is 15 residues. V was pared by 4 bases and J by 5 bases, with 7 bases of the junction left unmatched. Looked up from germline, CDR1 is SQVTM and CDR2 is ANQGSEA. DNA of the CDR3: TGCAGCGTTGGAAGGGGGACAGGGGGCGGAGATACGCAGTATTTT. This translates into CSVGRGTGGGDTQYF.

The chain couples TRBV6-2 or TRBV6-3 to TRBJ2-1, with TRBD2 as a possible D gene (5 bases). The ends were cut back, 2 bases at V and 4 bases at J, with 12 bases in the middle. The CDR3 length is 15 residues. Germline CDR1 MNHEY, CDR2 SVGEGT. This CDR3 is CASSYPRTSYNEQFF. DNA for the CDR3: TGTGCCAGCAGTTACCCTCGGACTTCTTACAATGAGCAGTTCTTC.

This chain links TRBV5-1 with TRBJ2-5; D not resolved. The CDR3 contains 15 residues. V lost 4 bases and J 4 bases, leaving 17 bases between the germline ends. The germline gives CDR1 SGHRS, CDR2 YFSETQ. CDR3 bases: TGCGCCAGCAGCCTATACGATCAGTCTAGAGAGACCCAGTACTTC. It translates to CASSLYDQSRETQYF.

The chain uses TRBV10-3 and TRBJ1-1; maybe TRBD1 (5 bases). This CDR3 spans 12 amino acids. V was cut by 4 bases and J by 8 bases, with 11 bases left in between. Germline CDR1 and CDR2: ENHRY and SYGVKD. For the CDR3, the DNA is TGTGCCATCAGTGCAGGTGGGGGGGAAGCTTTCTTT. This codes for CAISAGGGEAFF.

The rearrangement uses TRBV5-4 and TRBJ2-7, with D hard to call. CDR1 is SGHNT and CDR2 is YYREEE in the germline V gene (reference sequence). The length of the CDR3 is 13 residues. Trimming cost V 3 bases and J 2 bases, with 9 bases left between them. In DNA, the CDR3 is TGTGCCAGCAGCTGGGCACCTGCCTACGAGCAGTACTTC. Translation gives CASSWAPAYEQYF.

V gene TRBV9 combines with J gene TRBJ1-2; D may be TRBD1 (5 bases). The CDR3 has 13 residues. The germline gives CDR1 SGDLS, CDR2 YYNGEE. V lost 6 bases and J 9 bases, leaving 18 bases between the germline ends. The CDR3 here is CASTTGQVGSYTF. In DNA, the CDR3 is TGTGCCAGCACTACAGGCCAGGTCGGTAGCTACACCTTC.

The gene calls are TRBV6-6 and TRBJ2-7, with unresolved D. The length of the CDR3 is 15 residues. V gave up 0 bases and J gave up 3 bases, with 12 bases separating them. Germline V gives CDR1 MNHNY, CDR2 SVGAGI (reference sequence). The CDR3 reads CASSYSVGPGYEQYF. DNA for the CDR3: TGTGCCAGCAGTTACTCGGTTGGGCCCGGCTACGAGCAGTACTTC.

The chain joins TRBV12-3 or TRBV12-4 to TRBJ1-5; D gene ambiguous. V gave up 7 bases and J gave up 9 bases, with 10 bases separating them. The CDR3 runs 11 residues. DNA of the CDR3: TGTGCCAGCACCGGTAGCGGGCCCCAGCATTTT. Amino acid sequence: CASTGSGPQHF.

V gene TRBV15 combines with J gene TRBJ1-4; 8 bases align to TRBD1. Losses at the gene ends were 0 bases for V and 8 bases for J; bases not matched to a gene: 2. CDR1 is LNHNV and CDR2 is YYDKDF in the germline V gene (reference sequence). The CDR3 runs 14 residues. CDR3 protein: CATSRETGAEKLFF. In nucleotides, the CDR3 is TGTGCCACCAGCAGAGAGACAGGGGCCGAAAAACTGTTTTTT.

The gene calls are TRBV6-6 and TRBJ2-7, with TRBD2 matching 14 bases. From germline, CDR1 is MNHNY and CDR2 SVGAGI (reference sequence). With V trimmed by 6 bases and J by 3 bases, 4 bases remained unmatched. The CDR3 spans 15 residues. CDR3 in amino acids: CASRPGLAGVYEQYF. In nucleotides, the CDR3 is TGTGCCAGCAGACCGGGACTAGCGGGAGTCTACGAGCAGTACTTC.

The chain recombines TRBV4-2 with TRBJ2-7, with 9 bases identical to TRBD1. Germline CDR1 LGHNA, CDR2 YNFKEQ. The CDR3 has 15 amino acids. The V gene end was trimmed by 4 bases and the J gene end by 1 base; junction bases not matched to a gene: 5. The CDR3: CASSLLGQGSYEQYF. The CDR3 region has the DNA TGTGCCAGCAGCCTCCTGGGACAGGGTTCCTACGAGCAGTACTTC.

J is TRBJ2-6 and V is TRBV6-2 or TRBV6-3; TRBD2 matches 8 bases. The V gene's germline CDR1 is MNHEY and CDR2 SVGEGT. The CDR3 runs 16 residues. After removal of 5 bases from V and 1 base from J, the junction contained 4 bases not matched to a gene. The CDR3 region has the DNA TGTGCCAGCAGTGAGCGGGGGCCTTCTGGGGCCAACGTCCTGACTTTC. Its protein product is CASSERGPSGANVLTF.

In DNA, the CDR3 is TGTGCCAGCAGTCACAAGGGGGACGGGACACTAGAGACCCAGTACTTC. It encodes CASSHKGDGTLETQYF. This rearrangement joins TRBV25-1 to TRBJ2-5; a possible D gene is TRBD1 (6 bases). This CDR3 spans 16 amino acids. Germline CDR1 and CDR2: MGHDK and SYGVNS. V was trimmed by 5 bases and J by 4 bases, leaving 20 bases between them.

The CDR3 region is CASSHSEGSNTGELFF. CDR3 nucleotides: TGTGCCAGCAGCCACTCTGAGGGATCGAACACCGGGGAGCTGTTTTTT. The chain has TRBV6-4 and TRBJ2-2; D is perhaps TRBD2 (5 bases). Germline-derived CDR1 and CDR2 are MRHNA and SNTAGT. The CDR3 is 16 residues long. V was cut by 6 bases and J by 0 bases, with 14 bases left in between.

The CDR3 nucleotides are TGTGCCAGCTCACCACACCACTCGCCGGGGGGCACTGAAGCTTTCTTT. Its protein is CASSPHHSPGGTEAFF. The chain is built from TRBV18 and TRBJ1-1, with D possibly TRBD1 on 5 matching bases. Looked up from germline, CDR1 is KGHSH and CDR2 is LQKENI. The CDR3 is made up of 16 amino acids. V was cut by 1 base and J by 4 bases, with 16 bases left in between.

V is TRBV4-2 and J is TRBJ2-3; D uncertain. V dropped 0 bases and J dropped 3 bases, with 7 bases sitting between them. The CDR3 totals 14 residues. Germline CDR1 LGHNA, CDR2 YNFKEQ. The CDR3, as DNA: TGTGCCAGCAGCCAAGAACAAGTGACAGATACGCAGTATTTT. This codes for CASSQEQVTDTQYF.

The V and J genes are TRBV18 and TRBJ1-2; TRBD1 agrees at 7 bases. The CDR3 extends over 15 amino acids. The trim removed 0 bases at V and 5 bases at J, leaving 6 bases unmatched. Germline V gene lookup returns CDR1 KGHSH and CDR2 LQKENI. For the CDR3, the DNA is TGTGCCAGCTCACCACCGGGACAGATCCTATATGGCTACACCTTC. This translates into CASSPPGQILYGYTF.

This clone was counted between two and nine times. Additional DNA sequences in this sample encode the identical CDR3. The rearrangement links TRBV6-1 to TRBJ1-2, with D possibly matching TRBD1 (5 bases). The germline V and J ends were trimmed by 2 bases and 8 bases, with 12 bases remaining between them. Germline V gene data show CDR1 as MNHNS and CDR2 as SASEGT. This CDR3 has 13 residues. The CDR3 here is CASSERQGLGYTF. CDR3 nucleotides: TGTGCCAGCAGTGAAAGGCAGGGCTTGGGCTACACCTTC.

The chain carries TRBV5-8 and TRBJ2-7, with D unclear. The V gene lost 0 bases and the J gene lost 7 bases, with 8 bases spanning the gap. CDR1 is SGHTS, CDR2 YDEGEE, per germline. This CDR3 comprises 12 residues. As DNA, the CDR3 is TGTGCCAGCAGCTTGGTGCGGCGGGAGCAGTACTTC. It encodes CASSLVRREQYF.

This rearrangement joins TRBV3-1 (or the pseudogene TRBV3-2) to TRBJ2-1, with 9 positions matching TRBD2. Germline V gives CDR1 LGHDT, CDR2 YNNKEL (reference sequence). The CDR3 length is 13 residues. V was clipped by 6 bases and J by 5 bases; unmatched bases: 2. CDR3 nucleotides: TGTGCCAGCAGGACTAGCGGTCACAATGAGCAGTTCTTC. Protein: CASRTSGHNEQFF.

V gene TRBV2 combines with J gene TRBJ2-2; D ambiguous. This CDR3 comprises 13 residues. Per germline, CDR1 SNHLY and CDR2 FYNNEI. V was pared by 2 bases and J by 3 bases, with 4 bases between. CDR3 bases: TGTGCCAGCAGTGAATACTACACCGGGGAGCTGTTTTTT. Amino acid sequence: CASSEYYTGELFF.